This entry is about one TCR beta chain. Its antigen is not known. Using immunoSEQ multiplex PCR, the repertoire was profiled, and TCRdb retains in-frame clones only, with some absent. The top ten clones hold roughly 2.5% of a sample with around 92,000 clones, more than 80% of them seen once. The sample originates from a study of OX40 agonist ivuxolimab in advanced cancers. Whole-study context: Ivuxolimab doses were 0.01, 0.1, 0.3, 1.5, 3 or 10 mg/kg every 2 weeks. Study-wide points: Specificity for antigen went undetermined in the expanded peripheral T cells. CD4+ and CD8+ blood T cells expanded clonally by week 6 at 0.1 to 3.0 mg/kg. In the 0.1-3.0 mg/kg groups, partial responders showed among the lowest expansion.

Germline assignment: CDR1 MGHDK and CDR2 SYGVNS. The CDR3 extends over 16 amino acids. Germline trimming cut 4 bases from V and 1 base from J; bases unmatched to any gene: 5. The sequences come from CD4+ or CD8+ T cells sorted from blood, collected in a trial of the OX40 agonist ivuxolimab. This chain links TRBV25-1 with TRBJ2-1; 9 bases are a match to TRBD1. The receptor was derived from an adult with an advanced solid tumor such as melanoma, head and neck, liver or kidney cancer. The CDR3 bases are TGTGCCAGCAGTGGGTGGACAGGGGAATCCTACAATGAGCAGTTCTTC. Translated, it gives CASSGWTGESYNEQFF.